One and the same sample provided the 10 T cell receptor beta chains below, sequenced in a study of Tregs in tolerant kidney transplant recipients. Recipients received nonmyeloablative bone marrow transplants from related graft donors, with transient mixed chimerism. Data came from immunoSEQ multiplex PCR; TCRdb stores just in-frame clones and leaves some out. The data hold approximately 81,000 clones, with 91% observed a single time. The material was CD4+ T cells from blood (PBMCs), obtained 24 months after the transplant. The receptors were gathered from a human patient who received a combined kidney and bone marrow transplant. Some T cells may be the graft donor's.

This chain links TRBV7-3 with TRBJ1-1; 8 bases align to TRBD1. Looked up from germline, CDR1 is SGHTA and CDR2 is FQGTGA. The V gene end was trimmed by 5 bases and the J gene end by 0 bases; junction bases not matched to a gene: 5. The length of the CDR3 is 15 residues. The CDR3 bases are TGTGCCAGCAGCCTCGGACAGGGAATGAACACTGAAGCTTTCTTT. This sequence encodes CASSLGQGMNTEAFF.

The CDR3 DNA sequence: TGTGCCAGTAGTAAGGGGACAGGTGCCTTGTCGGATTCACCCCTCCACTTT. Residues: CASSKGTGALSDSPLHF. The rearrangement links TRBV19 to TRBJ1-6, with 8 bases fitting TRBD1. The CDR3 is 17 residues long. Germline CDR1 and CDR2: LNHDA and SQIVND (reference sequence). V shed 4 bases, J shed 8 bases, and the junction held 13 bases outside the gene matches.

This clone was picked up one time. The rearrangement uses TRBV4-1 and TRBJ1-1, with 8 bases aligning to TRBD1. The CDR3 extends over 19 amino acids. After removal of 4 bases from V and 1 base from J, the junction contained 17 bases not matched to a gene. Germline loops: CDR1 MGHRA, CDR2 YSYEKL. CDR3 region: CASSPKAGTGDLRNTEAFF. CDR3 nucleotides: TGCGCCAGCAGCCCGAAGGCTGGGACAGGTGATCTCAGGAACACTGAAGCTTTCTTT.

The CDR3 protein is CASSPGRAEQYF. CDR3 DNA sequence: TGTGCCAGCAGTCCCGGTCGTGCCGAGCAGTACTTC. The chain joins TRBV27 to TRBJ2-7; D ambiguous. The CDR3 contains 12 residues. Between the trimmed V and J ends, which lost 5 bases and 6 bases, there was a span of 11 bases. The V gene's germline CDR1 is MNHEY and CDR2 SMNVEV (reference sequence).

This rearrangement joins TRBV7-9 to TRBJ1-2; D call uncertain. CDR3 size: 14 residues. CDR1 is SEHNR and CDR2 is FQNEAQ in the germline V gene (reference sequence). V gave up 4 bases and J gave up 3 bases, with 12 bases separating them. The CDR3 nucleotides read TGTGCCAGCAGCTACGAGGCGGGGTACTATGGCTACACCTTC. Amino acids: CASSYEAGYYGYTF.

The V call is TRBV6-4, the J call TRBJ1-2; no firm D call. V was shortened by 2 bases and J by 0 bases, with 7 bases between the two germline ends. The CDR3 runs 14 residues. CDR1 and CDR2 from the germline V gene are MRHNA and SNTAGT. CDR3 in DNA: TGTGCCAGCAGTGACCAGGCTTCTAACTATGGCTACACCTTC. Its protein is CASSDQASNYGYTF.

This chain joins TRBV5-4 and TRBJ2-1; 7 nucleotides align to TRBD2. The J segment lost 2 bases and the V segment lost 3 bases, leaving 8 bases of the junction unmatched. The germline V gene has CDR1 SGHNT and CDR2 YYREEE (reference sequence). CDR3 length equals 16 residues. The CDR3 region is CASSSPLADAYNEQFF. In DNA, the CDR3 is TGTGCCAGCAGCTCCCCTCTAGCGGACGCCTACAATGAGCAGTTCTTC.

This clone was seen only a few times. At one end the junction does not follow the germline gene, possibly because of a read error. The chain is built from TRBV4-3 and TRBJ2-2; no firm D call. CDR3 length equals 13 residues. The germline CDR1 and CDR2 sequences are LGHNA and YSLEER. The CDR3 is CASSQDTSGELFF. The CDR3 DNA is TGCGCCAGCAGTCAAGATACATCCGGGGAGCTGTTTTTT.

This chain links TRBV7-2 with TRBJ1-4, with no clear D. V was shortened by 2 bases and J by 6 bases, with 10 bases between the two germline ends. The CDR3 spans 14 residues. Germline CDR1 reads SGHTA; CDR2 reads FQGNSA. The CDR3 coding sequence is TGTGCCAGCAGCTTACAGGCCTGGCATGAAAAACTGTTTTTT. This sequence encodes CASSLQAWHEKLFF.

This chain uses TRBV6-4 with TRBJ2-5, with D unclear. The germline V gene encodes CDR1 MRHNA and CDR2 SNTAGT. The CDR3 is 14 residues long. Trimming left V 6 bases short and J 0 bases short, with 11 bases between. CDR3 nucleotide sequence: TGTGCCAGCAGCAAGCAACCTAACCAAGAGACCCAGTACTTC. Residues: CASSKQPNQETQYF.